The 15 T cell receptor beta chains given below trace back to one sample, sequenced in a study of T cells in tumors after PD-1 blockade. The table came from immunoSEQ multiplex PCR; TCRdb's copy has only in-frame clones and leaves some out. Here the sample spans under 75,000 clones, approximately 74% being singletons. Source: PBMCs, taken after anti-PD-1 treatment. The source of these receptors is a human donor with basal cell carcinoma.

The chain couples TRBV7-2 to TRBJ2-2; no firm D call. Germline V gives CDR1 SGHTA, CDR2 FQGNSA. Trimming left V 1 base short and J 4 bases short, with 10 bases between. The CDR3 length is 15 residues. The CDR3 DNA sequence: TGTGCCAGCAGCTTAGTTTCAGCCGGCACCGGGGAGCTGTTTTTT. Its translation: CASSLVSAGTGELFF.

J is TRBJ2-2 and V is TRBV18, with D perhaps TRBD2 (6 bases). In germline, CDR1 is KGHSH, CDR2 LQKENI. V shed 0 bases and J shed 1 base, with 6 bases lying between them. There are 15 residues in the CDR3. The CDR3 reads CASSPPGLNTGELFF. CDR3 bases: TGTGCCAGCTCACCACCGGGACTGAACACCGGGGAGCTGTTTTTT.

This clone was seen only a few times. This sequence joins TRBV7-7 and TRBJ1-5, with D maybe TRBD1 (6 bases). The CDR3 has 16 amino acids. From germline, CDR1 is SSHAT and CDR2 FNYEAQ (reference sequence). The germline V and J ends were trimmed by 8 bases and 2 bases, with 19 bases remaining between them. CDR3 sequence: CASSDRPRGRNQPQHF. The CDR3 DNA reads as TGTGCCAGCTCCGACAGGCCCAGAGGTCGCAATCAGCCCCAGCATTTT.

The chain couples TRBV18 to TRBJ1-4; D is uncertain. The CDR3 covers 14 residues. V lost 3 bases to trimming and J lost 5 bases, with 10 bases between them. In germline, CDR1 is KGHSH, CDR2 LQKENI. CDR3 sequence reads: CASSPSESNEKLFF. CDR3 nucleotide sequence: TGTGCCAGCTCACCCTCAGAGAGCAATGAAAAACTGTTTTTT.

This clone was observed once. J is TRBJ2-6 and V is TRBV29-1; D not certain. V dropped 1 base and J dropped 4 bases, with 5 bases sitting between them. The germline CDR1 and CDR2 sequences are SQVTM and ANQGSEA. The CDR3 contains 13 residues. CDR3 DNA sequence: TGCAGCGTTGAAGGAGACGGGGCCAACGTCCTGACTTTC. Translation gives CSVEGDGANVLTF. The full variable domain, completed using reference TRBV29-1 and TRBJ2-6, is SAVISQKPSRDICQRGTSLTIQCQVDSQVTMMFWYRQQPGQSLTLIATANQGSEATYESGFVIDKFPISRPNLTFSTLTVSNMSPEDSSIYLCSVEGDGANVLTFGAGSRLTVL.

This clone has just one count. This chain uses TRBV28 with TRBJ1-1; D remains ambiguous. CDR1 and CDR2 (germline): MDHEN, SYDVKM. The CDR3 spans 16 residues. V was trimmed by 0 bases and J by 3 bases, leaving 14 bases between them. For the CDR3, the DNA is TGTGCCAGCAGTTTATGGGTCAGAAAGGTAGACACTGAAGCTTTCTTT. Protein sequence: CASSLWVRKVDTEAFF.

The chain recombines TRBV7-2 with TRBJ2-3; 8 bases match TRBD1. Per the germline V gene, CDR1 is SGHTA and CDR2 is FQGNSA. V was pared by 4 bases and J by 4 bases, with 4 bases of the junction left unmatched. This CDR3 contains 14 residues. The CDR3 nucleotides read TGTGCCAGCAGCTCAGGGGGCAGCGCAGATACGCAGTATTTT. It translates to CASSSGGSADTQYF.

The chain employs TRBV5-6 and TRBJ2-5, with 11 bases matching TRBD2. V trimming: 4 bases; J trimming: 3 bases; junction bases outside the gene matches: 2. CDR1 SGHDT and CDR2 YYEEEE come from the germline V gene. This CDR3 comprises 14 residues. CDR3 residues: CASSVGLAEETQYF. DNA for the CDR3: TGTGCCAGCAGCGTGGGACTAGCGGAAGAGACCCAGTACTTC.

This clone occurred once. V usage is TRBV25-1 and J usage is TRBJ2-7; D call uncertain. The CDR3 is 13 residues long. V lost 2 bases and J 4 bases, leaving 9 bases between the germline ends. The germline gives CDR1 MGHDK, CDR2 SYGVNS. CDR3 sequence (DNA): TGTGCCAGCAGTGAAGAACATGATTACGAGCAGTACTTC. Translating gives CASSEEHDYEQYF.

This clone has at least ten counts. J is TRBJ1-1 and V is TRBV19; 9 nucleotides align to TRBD1. The junction had 5 bases not matched to a gene; V was cut back by 5 bases and J by 1 base. Germline CDR1 and CDR2: LNHDA and SQIVND (reference sequence). The CDR3 runs to 15 residues. CDR3 amino acids: CASSAGGQGNTEAFF. The CDR3, as DNA: TGTGCCAGTAGTGCTGGGGGACAGGGGAACACTGAAGCTTTCTTT.

The chain couples TRBV7-8 to TRBJ2-5; TRBD2 matches 7 bases. The germline gives CDR1 SGHVS, CDR2 FQNEAQ. Trimming cost V 3 bases and J 7 bases; bases outside gene matches: 5. The CDR3 sequence is 13 residues long. CDR3 in amino acids: CASSFGLVVTQYF. DNA of the CDR3: TGTGCCAGCAGCTTCGGACTAGTTGTGACCCAGTACTTC. Full variable domain (missing parts from reference TRBV7-8 and TRBJ2-5): GAGVSQSPRYKVAKRGQDVALRCDPISGHVSLFWYQQALGQGPEFLTYFQNEAQLDKSGLPSDRFFAERPEGSVSTLKIQRTQQEDSAVYLCASSFGLVVTQYFGPGTRLLVL.

The V call is TRBV18, the J call TRBJ2-7, with 9 positions matching TRBD1. Germline trimming cut 5 bases from V and 7 bases from J; bases unmatched to any gene: 15. The CDR3 totals 16 residues. The V gene's germline CDR1 is KGHSH and CDR2 LQKENI. The CDR3 DNA reads TGTGCCAGCTCAAATACATCCTACGGGACAGGGAAAGAGCAGTACTTC. Its translation is CASSNTSYGTGKEQYF.

V and J are TRBV12-3 or TRBV12-4 and TRBJ1-1; D possibly corresponds to TRBD1 (5 bases). The CDR3 has 12 residues. Trimming cost V 4 bases and J 11 bases, with 14 bases left between them. CDR3 sequence: CASSSGHLWAFF. CDR3 bases: TGTGCCAGCAGTTCAGGACATCTGTGGGCTTTCTTT.

The rearrangement links TRBV7-2 to TRBJ1-4; 8 bases line up with TRBD1. Germline CDR1 is SGHTA and CDR2 is FQGNSA. This CDR3 is built from 15 residues. J lost 7 bases, V lost 1 base, and 5 bases had no gene match. The CDR3 loop reads CASSLGAGGGEKLFF. The CDR3 DNA is TGTGCCAGCAGCTTAGGGGCAGGGGGCGGTGAAAAACTGTTTTTT.

J is TRBJ2-2 and V is TRBV9, with TRBD1 as a possible D gene (6 bases). This CDR3 region has 17 residues. V dropped 0 bases and J dropped 3 bases, with 15 bases sitting between them. Per germline, CDR1 SGDLS and CDR2 YYNGEE. CDR3 nucleotides: TGTGCCAGCAGCGTAGCTAGCAGGGGATTGGACACCGGGGAGCTGTTTTTT. Residues: CASSVASRGLDTGELFF.